The rows below give T cell receptor beta chains drawn from one sample of a study of cytomegalovirus exposure and HLA in healthy donors. Profiled with immunoSEQ multiplex PCR; TCRdb holds only in-frame clones, not every one. This sample has about 130,000 clones; roughly 95% occur once, and the top ten carry about 1.8%. Sequencing was carried out using PBMCs. The receptor source for this set is a man younger than 35 in good health and CMV-seronegative. Both conserved end residues are part of each CDR3. Each record gives: V gene, clone size, D gene, J gene, CDR3 DNA, CDR3 protein. D genes are given only for firm matches. Not all rows give a size; the values are once, few, many and, for expanded clones, a class.

v_gene: TRBV7-2; abundance: NA; d_gene: TRBD2; j_gene: TRBJ2-2; CDR3nt: TGTGCCAGCAGCTCCCAACTCCGCGGGAGGGCGGCCGGGGAGCTGTTTTTT; CDR3aa: CASSSQLRGRAAGELFF
v_gene: TRBV4-1; abundance: NA; d_gene: NA; j_gene: TRBJ2-1; CDR3nt: TGCGCCAGCAGCCAAGTATCTTTGCAGGAAACATCCTACAATGAGCAGTTCTTC; CDR3aa: CASSQVSLQETSYNEQFF
v_gene: TRBV7-2; abundance: few; d_gene: NA; j_gene: TRBJ1-1; CDR3nt: TGTGCCAGCAGCTTAGCTTGGGGGCTAGAAGCTTTCTTT; CDR3aa: CASSLAWGLEAFF
v_gene: TRBV25-1; abundance: once; d_gene: TRBD1; j_gene: TRBJ1-1; CDR3nt: TGTGCCAGCCGAGGACAGGGGCTGACTGAAGCTTTCTTT; CDR3aa: CASRGQGLTEAFF
v_gene: TRBV11-2; abundance: NA; d_gene: TRBD2; j_gene: TRBJ2-3; CDR3nt: TGTGCCAGCAGCCCCGGGACTAGCGAGATTTTGGATACGCAGTATTTT; CDR3aa: CASSPGTSEILDTQYF
v_gene: TRBV9; abundance: once; d_gene: NA; j_gene: TRBJ2-1; CDR3nt: TGTGCCGGGTCTCCGGGGAGCTCCTACAATGAGCAGTTCTTC; CDR3aa: CAGSPGSSYNEQFF
v_gene: TRBV28; abundance: NA; d_gene: TRBD1; j_gene: TRBJ2-7; CDR3nt: TGTGCCAGCAGTTGGGGACAGGGCGCCTACGAGCAGTACTTC; CDR3aa: CASSWGQGAYEQYF
v_gene: TRBV7-9; abundance: NA; d_gene: NA; j_gene: TRBJ2-3; CDR3nt: TGTGCCAGCAGCTTTAGCGGCAGCACAGATACGCAGTATTTT; CDR3aa: CASSFSGSTDTQYF
v_gene: TRBV4-3; abundance: NA; d_gene: NA; j_gene: TRBJ2-1; CDR3nt: TGCGCCAGCAGCCTGAGCCCCAACAATGAGCAGTTCTTC; CDR3aa: CASSLSPNNEQFF
v_gene: TRBV11-3; abundance: NA; d_gene: TRBD1; j_gene: TRBJ1-1; CDR3nt: TGTGCCAGCAGCCCAGGCTACAGGGGCACTGAAGCTTTCTTT; CDR3aa: CASSPGYRGTEAFF
v_gene: TRBV7-2; abundance: once; d_gene: NA; j_gene: TRBJ2-5; CDR3nt: TGTGCCAGCAGCTTAGCCGGGAAAGGGGAGACCCAGTACTTC; CDR3aa: CASSLAGKGETQYF
v_gene: TRBV14; abundance: NA; d_gene: TRBD2; j_gene: TRBJ2-1; CDR3nt: TGTGCCAGCAGCCAAGATAAGGGACTAGCGGGAGCCGGTGAGCAGTTCTTC; CDR3aa: CASSQDKGLAGAGEQFF
v_gene: TRBV7-3; abundance: NA; d_gene: NA; j_gene: TRBJ2-7; CDR3nt: TGTGCCAGCAGCTTAGGGGCGCTCGGGGGTGGGTACGAGCAGTACTTC; CDR3aa: CASSLGALGGGYEQYF
v_gene: TRBV7-2; abundance: NA; d_gene: TRBD1; j_gene: TRBJ2-7; CDR3nt: TGTGCCAGCAGCTCGGGACAGAACTACGAGCAGTACTTC; CDR3aa: CASSSGQNYEQYF
v_gene: TRBV30; abundance: NA; d_gene: NA; j_gene: TRBJ2-7; CDR3nt: TGTGCCTGGAGTGGGACAGCGTCTACCTACGAGCAGTACTTC; CDR3aa: CAWSGTASTYEQYF
v_gene: TRBV7-9; abundance: NA; d_gene: TRBD2; j_gene: TRBJ2-1; CDR3nt: TGTGCCAGCAGCACCCCGGGACTAGCGGGTGCAAATGAGCAGTTCTTC; CDR3aa: CASSTPGLAGANEQFF
v_gene: TRBV19; abundance: NA; d_gene: NA; j_gene: TRBJ2-1; CDR3nt: TGTGCCAGTATGGGCCAAGCGGGCCTATCCTACAATGAGCAGTTCTTC; CDR3aa: CASMGQAGLSYNEQFF
v_gene: TRBV27; abundance: NA; d_gene: TRBD1; j_gene: TRBJ2-7; CDR3nt: TGTGCCAGCAGTTTGACAGGGTCTAGCTACGAGCAGTACTTC; CDR3aa: CASSLTGSSYEQYF
v_gene: TRBV7-9; abundance: NA; d_gene: NA; j_gene: TRBJ1-4; CDR3nt: TGTGCCAGCAGCTTAGCCCAGGCAACTAATGAAAAACTGTTTTTT; CDR3aa: CASSLAQATNEKLFF
v_gene: TRBV5-1; abundance: once; d_gene: NA; j_gene: TRBJ2-7; CDR3nt: TGCGCCAGCAGCTTACCCCGCGACAGCCACCTTTCCTTC; CDR3aa: CASSLPRDSHLSF
v_gene: TRBV29-1; abundance: once; d_gene: NA; j_gene: TRBJ1-4; CDR3nt: TGCAGCGTTGGCAGGGCAACTAATGAAAAACTGTTTTTT; CDR3aa: CSVGRATNEKLFF
v_gene: TRBV18; abundance: NA; d_gene: NA; j_gene: TRBJ2-5; CDR3nt: TGTGCCAGCTCACCGGCGTCCGGGAACCAAGAGACCCAGTACTTC; CDR3aa: CASSPASGNQETQYF
v_gene: TRBV4-3; abundance: NA; d_gene: NA; j_gene: TRBJ1-4; CDR3nt: TGCGCCAGCAGCCAAGATCTTCGGGGTCGGGGGGAAAATGAAAAACTGTTTTTT; CDR3aa: CASSQDLRGRGENEKLFF
v_gene: TRBV6-5; abundance: NA; d_gene: NA; j_gene: TRBJ1-1; CDR3nt: TGTGCCAGCAGGTGGAGGAACACTGAAGCTTTCTTT; CDR3aa: CASRWRNTEAFF
v_gene: TRBV6-5; abundance: NA; d_gene: TRBD1; j_gene: TRBJ2-4; CDR3nt: TGTGCCAGCAGTTACTCACAGGGGTCCAAAAACATTCAGTACTTC; CDR3aa: CASSYSQGSKNIQYF
v_gene: TRBV7-9; abundance: NA; d_gene: TRBD2; j_gene: TRBJ2-3; CDR3nt: TGTGCCAGCAGCCCCCCGGGAGCGGGAGGGCAGGATACGCAGTATTTT; CDR3aa: CASSPPGAGGQDTQYF
v_gene: TRBV19; abundance: NA; d_gene: TRBD1; j_gene: TRBJ2-3; CDR3nt: TGTGCCAGTATCTCAACCGGGACAGGGGGTTGGCATACGCAGTATTTT; CDR3aa: CASISTGTGGWHTQYF
v_gene: TRBV4-2; abundance: once; d_gene: TRBD2; j_gene: TRBJ2-7; CDR3nt: TGTGCCAGCAGCCAAAGTACTAGCGCAAACTCCTACGAGCAGTACTTC; CDR3aa: CASSQSTSANSYEQYF